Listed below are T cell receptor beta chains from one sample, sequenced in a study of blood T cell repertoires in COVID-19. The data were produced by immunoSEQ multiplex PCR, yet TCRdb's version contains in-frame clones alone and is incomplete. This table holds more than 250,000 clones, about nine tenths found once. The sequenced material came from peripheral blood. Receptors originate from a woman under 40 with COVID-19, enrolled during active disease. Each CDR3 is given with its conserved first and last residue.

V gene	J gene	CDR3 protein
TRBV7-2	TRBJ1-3	CASSYGQGALNTIYF
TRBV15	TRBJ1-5	CATRNIGGGVSNQPQHF
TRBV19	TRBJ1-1	CASTQDYGTEAFF
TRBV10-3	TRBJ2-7	CAISNGYEQYF
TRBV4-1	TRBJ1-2	CASSLGHSANYGYTF
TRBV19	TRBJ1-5	CASSVNRDNQPQHF
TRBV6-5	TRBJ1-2	CASSYSRVDGYTF
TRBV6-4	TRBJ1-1	CASTVWSEAFF
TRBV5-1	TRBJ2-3	CASRRLAGAHSTDTQYF
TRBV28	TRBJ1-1	CASSPRRGTEAFF
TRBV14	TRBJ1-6	CASSQLEGAGSPLHF
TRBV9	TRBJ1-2	CASSVVPQTGGYTF
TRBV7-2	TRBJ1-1	CASSIQGGVTEAFF
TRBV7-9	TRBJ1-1	CASSLGGQGAPEAFF
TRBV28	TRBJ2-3	CASSTAGSDTQYF
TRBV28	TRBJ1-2	CASRDWIYGYTF
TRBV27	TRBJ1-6	CASSHRGYSPLHF
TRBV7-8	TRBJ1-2	CASSLADRGYGYTF
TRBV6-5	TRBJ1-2	CASSPNRGRDYGYTF
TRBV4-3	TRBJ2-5	CASSQSGGQETQYF
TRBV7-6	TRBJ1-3	CASSGHSFISGNTIYF
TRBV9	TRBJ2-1	CASSVGRGVDEQFF
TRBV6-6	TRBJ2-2	CASPRDTGELFF
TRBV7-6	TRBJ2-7	CASSLQGLVPRPYEQYF
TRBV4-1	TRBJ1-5	CASSQDELIGNQPQHF
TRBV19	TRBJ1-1	CASAAGQLSEAFF
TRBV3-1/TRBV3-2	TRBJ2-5	CASSPFPGPQETQYF
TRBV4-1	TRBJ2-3	CASSQYRSERADTQYF
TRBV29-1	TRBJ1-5	CSVVWHRGQAF
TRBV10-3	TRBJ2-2	CAISQGAGTGELFF
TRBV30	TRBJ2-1	CAWDRGSHNEQFF
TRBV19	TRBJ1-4	CASSSGGGASNEKLFF
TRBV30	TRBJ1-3	CARRAPGSGNTIYF
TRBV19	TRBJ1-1	CASSPKRGGMNTEAFF
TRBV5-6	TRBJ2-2	CASSNRQGGTGELFF
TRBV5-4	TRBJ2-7	CASSPGQGAVYEQYF
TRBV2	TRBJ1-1	CASSDFMSTEAFF
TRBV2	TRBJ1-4	CASSEAQDSPTNEKLFF
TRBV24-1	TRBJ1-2	CATSDSRGANYGYTF
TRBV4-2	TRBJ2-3	CASRGSGGSTDTQYF
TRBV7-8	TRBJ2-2	CASSLDLGGMNTGELFF
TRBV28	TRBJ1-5	CASSFSGQSQPQHF
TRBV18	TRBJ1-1	CASSPRGLPMNTEAFF
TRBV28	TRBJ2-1	CASSLSGGRNEQFF
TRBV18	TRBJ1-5	CASSPRQGLSNQPQHF
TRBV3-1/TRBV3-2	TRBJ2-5	CASSQGQLAGASETQYF
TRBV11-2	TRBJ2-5	CASSQRGQGASGGTQYF
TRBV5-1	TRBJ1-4	CASSLAQANEKLFF
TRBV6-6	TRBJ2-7	CASIRDSYSYEQYF
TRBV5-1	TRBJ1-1	CASSFQGQGSEAFF
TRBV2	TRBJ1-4	CASSRATNEKLFF
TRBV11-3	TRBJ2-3	CASSLDPRTGGLSDTQYF
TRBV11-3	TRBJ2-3	CASSSSYSSTDTQYF
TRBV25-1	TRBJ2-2	CASSEWAVSGELFF